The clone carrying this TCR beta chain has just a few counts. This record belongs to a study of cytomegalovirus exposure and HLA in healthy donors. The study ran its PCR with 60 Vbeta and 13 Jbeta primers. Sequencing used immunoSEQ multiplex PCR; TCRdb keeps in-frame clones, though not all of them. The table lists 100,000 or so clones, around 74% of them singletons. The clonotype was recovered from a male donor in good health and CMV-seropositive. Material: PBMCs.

In DNA form, the CDR3 reads TGTGCCAGCAGACGGACAGCACAAGAGACCCAGTACTTC. This encodes CASRRTAQETQYF. This chain joins TRBV2 and TRBJ2-5; D is perhaps TRBD1 (6 bases). Deletions cut 6 bases from V and 2 bases from J, with 10 bases between. The CDR3 sequence is 13 residues long. Germline values: CDR1 SNHLY, CDR2 FYNNEI.